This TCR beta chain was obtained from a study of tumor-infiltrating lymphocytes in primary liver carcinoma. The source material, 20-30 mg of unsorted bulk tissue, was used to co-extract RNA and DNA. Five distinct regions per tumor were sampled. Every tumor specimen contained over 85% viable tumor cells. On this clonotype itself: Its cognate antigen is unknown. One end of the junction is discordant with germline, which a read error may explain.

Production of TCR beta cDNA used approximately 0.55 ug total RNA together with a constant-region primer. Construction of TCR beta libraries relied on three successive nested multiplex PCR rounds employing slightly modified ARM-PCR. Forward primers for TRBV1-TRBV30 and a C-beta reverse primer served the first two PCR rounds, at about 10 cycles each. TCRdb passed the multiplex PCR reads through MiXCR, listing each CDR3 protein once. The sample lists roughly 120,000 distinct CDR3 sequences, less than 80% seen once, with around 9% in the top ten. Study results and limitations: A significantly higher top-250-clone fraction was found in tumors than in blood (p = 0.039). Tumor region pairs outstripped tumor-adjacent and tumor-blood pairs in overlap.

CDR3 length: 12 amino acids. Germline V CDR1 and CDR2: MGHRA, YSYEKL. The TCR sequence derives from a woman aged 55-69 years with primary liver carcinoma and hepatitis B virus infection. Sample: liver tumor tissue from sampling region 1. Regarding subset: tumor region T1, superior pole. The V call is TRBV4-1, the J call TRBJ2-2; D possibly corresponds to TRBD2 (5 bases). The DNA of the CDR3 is TGCCCCGGGGAAGGCGACACCGGGGATCTGTTTTTT. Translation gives CPGEGDTGDLFF.